The source of this T cell receptor (beta chain) is a study of cytomegalovirus exposure and HLA in healthy donors. The CDR3 spans 15 residues. Per the germline V gene, CDR1 is SGHRS and CDR2 is YFSETQ. V was pared by 3 bases and J by 5 bases, with 8 bases of the junction left unmatched. PCR used 60 Vbeta primers and 13 Jbeta primers. Method: immunoSEQ multiplex PCR; TCRdb's copy keeps in-frame clones and lacks some. The sample lists roughly 130,000 clones, about 80% seen once, with roughly 2% in the top ten. Sequenced input: PBMCs. The J gene is TRBJ2-5, the V gene TRBV5-1; 9 bases map to TRBD1. This TCR derives from a man aged 18 to 30 in good health and CMV-seronegative. The CDR3 bases are TGCGCCAGCAGCTCCCGGGACAGGGTTAGGGAGACCCAGTACTTC. This translates into CASSSRDRVRETQYF.